A selection of T cell receptor beta chains follows, all from one sample in a study of blood T cells in healthy people across ages. TCRdb passed the 5' RACE reads through MiXCR, listing each CDR3 protein once. The sample contains some 760,000 distinct CDR3 sequences, 20% to 30% of which appear only once. These records were also assigned to another study, of T cells of mothers and their children.

Material for sequencing was blood. The receptor source for this set is a boy between 10 and 17 years old in good health. The CDR3 runs from the conserved cysteine through the conserved F or W. The D gene is left open where the match is weak. Expanded clones are given a class, and other clones once, few, many or no size at all.

CATVSGENTEAFF TGTGCCACAGTATCGGGGGAGAACACTGAAGCTTTCTTT TRBJ1-1 13 . TRBV28 few
CATSGTSGQETQYF TGTGCCACCAGTGGGACTAGCGGACAAGAGACCCAGTACTTC TRBJ2-5 14 TRBD2 TRBV10-3 .
CSAKGHQGGKNQPQHF TGCAGTGCGAAAGGGCATCAGGGGGGTAAGAATCAGCCCCAGCATTTT TRBJ1-5 16 TRBD1 TRBV20-1 .
CASSETGAGGYTF TGTGCCAGCAGCGAGACAGGGGCTGGTGGCTACACCTTC TRBJ1-2 13 TRBD1 TRBV7-3 .
CASTVLADTSYEQYF TGTGCCAGCACCGTACTAGCGGATACCTCCTACGAGCAGTACTTC TRBJ2-7 15 TRBD2 TRBV7-8 few
CASSVDGTPTETQYF TGTGCCAGCAGCGTAGATGGGACACCGACGGAGACCCAGTACTTC TRBJ2-5 15 . TRBV9 few
CASSSTNTEAFF TGTGCCAGCAGTTCCACGAACACTGAAGCTTTCTTT TRBJ1-1 12 . TRBV12-3/TRBV12-4 many
CASSPSGSSYEQYF TGCGCCAGCAGCCCCTCCGGGAGCTCCTACGAGCAGTACTTC TRBJ2-7 14 . TRBV5-1 many
CASSDTQGMNTEAFF TGTGCCAGCAGCGACACACAGGGGATGAACACTGAAGCTTTCTTT TRBJ1-1 15 TRBD1 TRBV9 .
CASSWDGTGTGELFF TGTGCCAGCAGTTGGGACGGGACAGGGACCGGGGAGCTGTTTTTT TRBJ2-2 15 TRBD1 TRBV27 .
CASRQRLLSEQYF TGTGCCAGCAGGCAAAGGCTTCTCAGTGAGCAGTACTTC TRBJ2-7 13 . TRBV2 .
CASSLVLSPTDTQYF TGTGCCAGCAGCTTAGTTCTCTCCCCCACAGATACGCAGTATTTT TRBJ2-3 15 . TRBV7-9 few
CASSPRGSTNYGYTF TGTGCCAGTAGTCCCCGGGGAAGTACTAACTATGGCTACACCTTC TRBJ1-2 15 . TRBV19 .
CASSYSLREPEQFF TGTGCCAGCAGTTACTCGCTTAGGGAGCCTGAGCAGTTCTTC TRBJ2-1 14 . TRBV6-2/TRBV6-3 few
CASSLEGLATADTQYF TGCGCCAGCAGCTTGGAAGGACTAGCGACCGCAGATACGCAGTATTTT TRBJ2-3 16 TRBD2 TRBV5-1 once
CSAKSGGAPGELFF TGCAGTGCTAAGAGCGGGGGGGCCCCCGGGGAGCTGTTTTTT TRBJ2-2 14 TRBD2 TRBV20-1 few
CASSETGAYEQYF TGTGCCAGCAGTGAGACAGGGGCCTACGAGCAGTACTTC TRBJ2-7 13 TRBD1 TRBV2 few
CASRHGRQFF TGTGCCAGCAGACATGGTCGGCAGTTCTTC TRBJ2-1 10 . TRBV25-1 .
CSVEYDRGAPSYEQYF TGCAGCGTCGAATATGATAGGGGGGCTCCCTCCTACGAGCAGTACTTC TRBJ2-7 16 . TRBV29-1 .
CASSEGGGYTF TGTGCCAGCAGCGAGGGAGGTGGCTACACCTTC TRBJ1-2 11 . TRBV6-5 few
CASSFTGDAVTDTQYF TGTGCCAGCAGCTTCACAGGGGATGCCGTGACAGATACGCAGTATTTT TRBJ2-3 16 TRBD1 TRBV7-9 few
CASSMGQTYEQYF TGTGCCAGTAGTATGGGACAGACCTACGAGCAGTACTTC TRBJ2-7 13 TRBD1 TRBV19 .
CSAARAGAEKLFF TGCAGTGCCGCCCGAGCAGGGGCTGAAAAACTGTTTTTT TRBJ1-4 13 . TRBV20-1 .
CASSHPGWAKNIQYF TGTGCCAGCAGCCATCCTGGCTGGGCCAAAAACATTCAGTACTTC TRBJ2-4 15 . TRBV3-1 few
CSVEGASGAFF TGCAGCGTTGAGGGGGCGTCTGGGGCTTTCTTT TRBJ1-1 11 . TRBV29-1 few
CSVAFWLQNVAKNIQYF TGCAGCGTTGCTTTTTGGTTACAAAACGTAGCCAAAAACATTCAGTACTTC TRBJ2-4 17 . TRBV29-1 .
CASSFLGNTDTQYF TGTGCCAGCAGTTTTCTAGGGAACACAGATACGCAGTATTTT TRBJ2-3 14 . TRBV12-3/TRBV12-4 .
CASRFWGDSYNEQFF TGTGCCAGCAGGTTCTGGGGGGACTCCTACAATGAGCAGTTCTTC TRBJ2-1 15 . TRBV12-3/TRBV12-4 .
CASSWGSGTGYEQYF TGTGCCAGCAGCTGGGGAAGCGGGACGGGCTACGAGCAGTACTTC TRBJ2-7 15 TRBD2 TRBV7-9 few
CASSRHEKETQYF TGTGCCAGTAGTCGACACGAGAAAGAGACCCAGTACTTC TRBJ2-5 13 . TRBV19 .
CASSQEGSAGAETQYF TGCGCCAGCAGCCAAGAGGGTTCAGCGGGGGCTGAGACCCAGTACTTC TRBJ2-5 16 TRBD2 TRBV4-1 .
CASSQEGGAMNTEAFF TGCGCCAGCAGCCAAGAGGGGGGGGCCATGAACACTGAAGCTTTCTTT TRBJ1-1 16 . TRBV4-3 few
CSADGELAGGVNNEQFF TGCAGTGCCGATGGGGAGCTAGCGGGAGGGGTCAACAATGAGCAGTTCTTC TRBJ2-1 17 TRBD2 TRBV20-1 .
CSARAPSGGGEKLFF TGCAGTGCTAGAGCGCCATCGGGCGGAGGGGAAAAACTGTTTTTT TRBJ1-4 15 . TRBV20-1 once
CASSLMGDLEQFF TGTGCCAGCAGCTTAATGGGGGACCTTGAGCAGTTCTTC TRBJ2-1 13 . TRBV7-3 .
CASSSDRGGGETQYF TGTGCCAGCAGTTCCGACAGGGGGGGTGGAGAGACCCAGTACTTC TRBJ2-5 15 TRBD1 TRBV5-6 once
CSARGAGTAILYSPLHF TGCAGTGCTAGAGGAGCCGGGACCGCGATACTTTATTCACCCCTCCACTTT TRBJ1-6 17 . TRBV20-1 .
CASSLWTYTDTQYF TGCGCCAGCAGCTTGTGGACGTACACAGATACGCAGTATTTT TRBJ2-3 14 . TRBV5-1 few
CASNVRVTGELFF TGTGCCAGCAACGTCAGGGTCACCGGGGAGCTGTTTTTT TRBJ2-2 13 . TRBV7-2 few
CSAFVGGTAANYGYTF TGCAGTGCCTTCGTAGGAGGCACAGCTGCTAACTATGGCTACACCTTC TRBJ1-2 16 . TRBV20-1 .
CASSALAGLDTQYF TGTGCCAGCAGCGCACTAGCGGGGTTGGATACGCAGTATTTT TRBJ2-3 14 TRBD2 TRBV11-3 .
CASSSLGTANTEAFF TGCGCCAGCAGCTCCCTCGGGACAGCGAACACTGAAGCTTTCTTT TRBJ1-1 15 TRBD1 TRBV5-1 few
CASRKGQHSGNTIYF TGTGCCAGCAGAAAGGGACAGCACTCTGGAAACACCATATATTTT TRBJ1-3 15 TRBD1 TRBV12-3/TRBV12-4 .
CASSQGSGGDNEQFF TGTGCCAGCAGCCAAGGGTCCGGAGGGGACAATGAGCAGTTCTTC TRBJ2-1 15 . TRBV4-2 .
CSVEVQGLNTEAFF TGCAGCGTTGAAGTTCAGGGGTTGAACACTGAAGCTTTCTTT TRBJ1-1 14 . TRBV29-1 .
CSVEAGMRSEAFF TGCAGCGTTGAGGCAGGGATGAGATCTGAAGCTTTCTTT TRBJ1-1 13 . TRBV29-1 few
CSARDPWREIQETQYF TGCAGTGCTAGAGATCCTTGGCGGGAGATTCAAGAGACCCAGTACTTC TRBJ2-5 16 TRBD2 TRBV20-1 few
CASSYSGGPNYGYTF TGTGCCAGCAGTTATAGCGGGGGCCCTAACTATGGCTACACCTTC TRBJ1-2 15 . TRBV6-2/TRBV6-3 few
CASSLSGRTDRSTEAFF TGTGCCAGCAGCTTATCGGGTCGGACGGATAGGAGTACTGAAGCTTTCTTT TRBJ1-1 17 . TRBV7-3 few
CSASSGRIRPQHF TGCAGTGCTAGTTCAGGGCGTATAAGGCCCCAGCATTTT TRBJ1-5 13 . TRBV20-1 .
CASSPNVGEHTEAFF TGTGCCAGCAGCCCAAACGTGGGTGAGCACACTGAAGCTTTCTTT TRBJ1-1 15 . TRBV7-3 .
CATSRDLVSDTHYF TGTGCCACCAGCAGAGATTTAGTATCGGATACGCATTATTTT TRBJ2-3 14 . TRBV15 .
CSVDRGPETQYF TGCAGCGTTGATCGTGGACCGGAGACCCAGTACTTC TRBJ2-5 12 . TRBV29-1 many
CASSPLGQGPGYTF TGTGCCAGCAGCCCCCTCGGACAGGGCCCTGGCTACACCTTC TRBJ1-2 14 TRBD1 TRBV6-5 few
CASSLARYPYNEQFF TGTGCCAGCAGTTTAGCTCGGTACCCCTACAATGAGCAGTTCTTC TRBJ2-1 15 . TRBV27 few
CASSPGKWTEAFF TGTGCCAGCAGCCCAGGGAAATGGACTGAAGCTTTCTTT TRBJ1-1 13 . TRBV6-2/TRBV6-3 .